A single sample gave rise to the 24 T cell receptor beta chains below, sequenced in a study of blood T cell repertoires in COVID-19. Sequencing used immunoSEQ multiplex PCR; TCRdb keeps in-frame clones, though not all of them. In the table there are 380,000 or so clones, 80% to 90% of which are singletons. Sequenced material: PBMCs or T cells enriched from blood (not recorded which). The receptor set was obtained from a man aged 30 to 39 who had recovered from COVID-19.

V is TRBV7-9 and J is TRBJ1-5, with 10 bases aligning to TRBD1. The CDR3 extends over 18 amino acids. The V segment lost 5 bases and the J segment 5 bases; nucleotides outside the gene matches: 15. Germline V gene data show CDR1 as SEHNR and CDR2 as FQNEAQ (reference sequence). In DNA form, the CDR3 reads TGTGCCAGCAGCGGGGACAGGGGAGGCCTAGTCGGCGATCAGCCCCAGCATTTT. Amino acid sequence: CASSGDRGGLVGDQPQHF. The variable domain in full, with the rest retrieved from reference TRBV7-9 and TRBJ1-5, is DTGVSQNPRHKITKRGQNVTFRCDPISEHNRLYWYRQTLGQGPEFLTYFQNEAQLEKSRLLSDRFSAERPKGSFSTLEIQRTEQGDSAMYLCASSGDRGGLVGDQPQHFGDGTRLSIL.

The rearrangement uses TRBV6-5 and TRBJ1-1; D is possibly TRBD1 (6 bases). Germline loops: CDR1 MNHEY, CDR2 SVGAGI. This CDR3 has 14 amino acids. The germline V and J ends were trimmed by 8 bases and 0 bases, with 13 bases remaining between them. CDR3 loop: CASYRGGMNTEAFF. Written as DNA, the CDR3 is TGTGCCAGCTATAGGGGGGGCATGAACACTGAAGCTTTCTTT.

The chain links TRBV15 to TRBJ1-5; D is possibly TRBD1 (5 bases). CDR3 length: 15 residues. V was shortened by 0 bases and J by 6 bases, with 12 bases between the two germline ends. Germline V gene sequence: CDR1 LNHNV, CDR2 YYDKDF (reference sequence). The CDR3 region has the DNA TGTGCCACCAGCAGAGACTGGGGGAGGGGTCAGCCCCAGCATTTT. It is translated as CATSRDWGRGQPQHF.

The chain uses TRBV27 and TRBJ1-5; 7 nucleotides match TRBD1. This CDR3 is 14 amino acids long. The germline V gene encodes CDR1 MNHEY and CDR2 SMNVEV (reference sequence). V lost 6 bases to trimming and J lost 1 base; unmatched junction nucleotides: 3. The CDR3 loop reads CASREQGSNQPQHF. The CDR3 bases are TGTGCCAGCAGGGAACAGGGGAGCAATCAGCCCCAGCATTTT.

The V gene is TRBV19, the J gene TRBJ1-1, with D unresolved. CDR1 LNHDA and CDR2 SQIVND come from the germline V gene (reference sequence). With 5 bases removed from V and 4 bases from J, the gap between germline ends came to 11 bases. The CDR3 length is 13 residues. CDR3 nucleotides: TGTGCCAGTAGTTCAATCGGGTTCACTGAAGCTTTCTTT. Residues: CASSSIGFTEAFF.

The V gene is TRBV29-1, the J gene TRBJ1-1; TRBD1 might be the D (5 bases). Germline CDR1 reads SQVTM; CDR2 reads ANQGSEA. Trimming left V 7 bases short and J 7 bases short, with 10 bases between. The CDR3 is made up of 10 amino acids. The CDR3 DNA is TGCAGCGGCACCCAGGGTGAAGCTTTCTTT. The encoded protein is CSGTQGEAFF.

The chain employs TRBV18 and TRBJ1-2; D is perhaps TRBD1 (5 bases). The V and J ends lost 2 bases and 2 bases respectively, with 18 bases between them. Germline assignment: CDR1 KGHSH and CDR2 LQKENI. The CDR3 is made up of 17 amino acids. CDR3 loop: CASSPMEGPTTNYGYTF. The CDR3 bases are TGTGCCAGCTCACCAATGGAGGGACCGACTACGAACTATGGCTACACCTTC.

This chain links TRBV7-9 with TRBJ1-4; a possible D gene is TRBD1 (6 bases). Trimming left V 0 bases short and J 12 bases short, with 11 bases between. Germline values: CDR1 SEHNR, CDR2 FQNEAQ (reference sequence). The CDR3 consists of 13 residues. CDR3 protein: CASSLASKGELFF. The CDR3 DNA follows: TGTGCCAGCAGCTTAGCGTCTAAGGGGGAACTGTTTTTT.

CDR3 coding DNA: TGTGCCAGCAGCCACACCGGGACAGCTAATGAAGCTTTCTTT. It encodes CASSHTGTANEAFF. The chain has TRBV7-9 and TRBJ1-1, with 7 bases that match TRBD1. The CDR3 sequence is 14 residues long. From germline, CDR1 is SEHNR and CDR2 FQNEAQ (reference sequence). The V segment lost 5 bases and the J segment 7 bases; nucleotides outside the gene matches: 10.

This clone came up a few times. V is TRBV7-9 and J is TRBJ2-3, with unresolved D. Trimming left V 8 bases short and J 5 bases short, with 8 bases between. This CDR3 has 11 amino acids. Germline V gene lookup returns CDR1 SEHNR and CDR2 FQNEAQ (reference sequence). CDR3 protein: CASPLRDTQYF. The CDR3 region has the DNA TGTGCCAGCCCCTTGCGAGATACGCAGTATTTT.

V and J are TRBV3-1 (or the pseudogene TRBV3-2) and TRBJ1-4, with TRBD1 identical over 9 bases. This CDR3 spans 15 amino acids. Germline lookup yields CDR1 LGHDT and CDR2 YNNKEL (reference sequence). V was pared by 2 bases and J by 8 bases, with 6 bases of the junction left unmatched. The CDR3 sequence: CASSQSGTGREKLFF. CDR3 nucleotide sequence: TGTGCCAGCAGCCAATCCGGGACAGGGAGGGAAAAACTGTTTTTT.

Points on this clone: One end of the junction fails to match germline, which may point to a read error. The chain has TRBV4-1 and TRBJ1-2; 11 bases line up with TRBD1. This CDR3 spans 15 amino acids. Germline CDR1 MGHRA, CDR2 YSYEKL. CDR3 sequence reads: CASSPGQGGDRLISF. CDR3 coding DNA: TGCGCCAGCAGCCCGGGACAGGGGGGTGACAGATTGATCTCCTTC.

The chain carries TRBV14 and TRBJ2-5, with 7 bases matching TRBD1. The CDR3 sequence is 17 residues long. V lost 1 base and J lost 4; bases outside the gene matches: 12. Germline V gene data show CDR1 as SGHDN and CDR2 as FVKESK. The CDR3 region is CASSQARGRGTSETQYF. The CDR3 DNA follows: TGTGCCAGCAGCCAAGCTCGGGGCAGGGGGACCTCAGAGACCCAGTACTTC.

The rearrangement uses TRBV19 and TRBJ1-6; D is undetermined. The CDR3 sequence is 14 residues long. The ends were cut back, 7 bases at V and 7 bases at J, with 14 bases in the middle. CDR1 and CDR2 (germline): LNHDA, SQIVND (reference sequence). The CDR3 coding sequence is TGTGCCAGTAATTCGCCCAACAGAAATTCACCCCTCCACTTT. Its protein is CASNSPNRNSPLHF.

The chain uses TRBV18 and TRBJ1-1, with D perhaps TRBD1 (6 bases). CDR3 length: 13 residues. CDR1 is KGHSH and CDR2 is LQKENI in the germline V gene. Trimming shortened V by 3 bases and J by 13 bases, and 18 bases separated the two germline ends. The CDR3 is CASSPFRTDVVFF. The CDR3, as DNA: TGTGCCAGCTCACCGTTTAGGACAGATGTCGTTTTCTTT. The whole variable domain, filled in from reference TRBV18 and TRBJ1-1, reads NAGVMQNPRHLVRRRGQEARLRCSPMKGHSHVYWYRQLPEEGLKFMVYLQKENIIDESGMPKERFSAEFPKEGPSILRIQQVVRGDSAAYFCASSPFRTDVVFFGQGTRLTVV.

The CDR3 nucleotides read TGTGCCAGCTCACGGGGACAGGGGTCGGAGACCCAGTACTTC. Residues: CASSRGQGSETQYF. J is TRBJ2-5 and V is TRBV18; 10 positions agree with TRBD1. This CDR3 has 14 residues. The trim removed 4 bases at V and 5 bases at J, leaving 4 bases unmatched. Germline-derived CDR1 and CDR2 are KGHSH and LQKENI.

The V call is TRBV11-2, the J call TRBJ2-1; 12 positions match TRBD2. Unmatched junction bases numbered 2, after V lost 4 bases and J lost 7 bases. This CDR3 has 14 amino acids. The V gene's germline CDR1 is SGHAT and CDR2 FQNNGV. CDR3 region: CASSSLAGGNEQFF. The CDR3 coding sequence is TGTGCCAGCAGCTCGCTAGCGGGGGGGAATGAGCAGTTCTTC.

The CDR3 is CSVEKQGATEAFF. The CDR3, as DNA: TGCAGCGTTGAAAAGCAGGGGGCCACTGAAGCTTTCTTT. The chain has TRBV29-1 and TRBJ1-1, with 8 bases identical to TRBD1. The CDR3 is 13 residues long. Per the germline V gene, CDR1 is SQVTM and CDR2 is ANQGSEA. The V segment lost 2 bases and the J segment 4 bases; nucleotides outside the gene matches: 3.

The chain is built from TRBV6-5 and TRBJ1-1; unclear D gene. The CDR3 contains 13 residues. Per germline, CDR1 MNHEY and CDR2 SVGAGI. V was clipped by 7 bases and J by 4 bases, with 13 bases between them. The CDR3 nucleotides are TGTGCCAGCACCCTAGAGGAGGTCACTGAAGCTTTCTTT. Translated: CASTLEEVTEAFF.

The chain has TRBV7-2 and TRBJ1-2; 9 bases agree with TRBD1. Germline-derived CDR1 and CDR2 are SGHTA and FQGNSA. The CDR3 has 15 residues. Unmatched junction bases numbered 1, after V lost 0 bases and J lost 2 bases. The CDR3 loop reads CASSLAGTGNYGYTF. The CDR3 bases are TGTGCCAGCAGCTTAGCCGGGACAGGGAACTATGGCTACACCTTC.

The chain combines TRBV27 with TRBJ2-5; the D gene is possibly TRBD1 (6 bases). Germline loops: CDR1 MNHEY, CDR2 SMNVEV (reference sequence). V was clipped by 4 bases and J by 2 bases, with 11 bases between them. The CDR3 has 14 amino acids. The CDR3 DNA reads TGTGCCAGCAGTTCCCGGGACACACAAGAGACCCAGTACTTC. This sequence encodes CASSSRDTQETQYF.

This clone is a singleton in its sample. V usage is TRBV12-3 or TRBV12-4 and J usage is TRBJ2-7, with D possibly being TRBD1 (6 bases). The CDR3 length is 12 residues. Trimming took off 6 bases at V and 1 base at J, with 7 bases between the two ends. CDR3 DNA sequence: TGTGCCAGCAGACAGGGTTCCTACGAGCAGTACTTC. Translation gives CASRQGSYEQYF.

This chain links TRBV23-1 with TRBJ1-2; 8 bases line up with TRBD1. TRBV23-1 has ORF status, its function being uncertain. Trimming removed 2 bases from V and 0 bases from J; junction bases left unmatched: 23. The CDR3 has 22 amino acids. CDR3 protein: CASSQGGVRDRTGILANYGYTF. The CDR3 DNA reads TGCGCCAGCAGTCAAGGCGGGGTAAGGGACAGGACAGGGATCCTAGCTAACTATGGCTACACCTTC.

The chain is built from TRBV6-2 or TRBV6-3 and TRBJ1-2, with TRBD1 as a possible D gene (5 bases). Trimming removed 1 base from V and 6 bases from J, with 15 bases in between. There are 15 residues in the CDR3. Germline assignment: CDR1 MNHEY and CDR2 SVGEGT. CDR3 nucleotides: TGTGCCAGCAGTTACTGGGTCAGGGTCCTTGATGGCTACACCTTC. Its translation is CASSYWVRVLDGYTF.